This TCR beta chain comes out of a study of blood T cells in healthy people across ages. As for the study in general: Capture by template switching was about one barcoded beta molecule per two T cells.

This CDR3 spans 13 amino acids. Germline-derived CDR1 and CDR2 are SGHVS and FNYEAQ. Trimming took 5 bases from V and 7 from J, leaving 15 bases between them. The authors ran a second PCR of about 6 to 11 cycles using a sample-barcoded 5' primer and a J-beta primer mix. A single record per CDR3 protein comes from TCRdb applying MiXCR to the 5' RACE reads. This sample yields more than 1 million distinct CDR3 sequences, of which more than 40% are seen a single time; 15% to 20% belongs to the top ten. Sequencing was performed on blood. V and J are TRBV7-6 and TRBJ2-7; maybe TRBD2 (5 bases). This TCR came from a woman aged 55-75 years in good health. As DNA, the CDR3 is TGTGCCAGCAGCCCGGGGAGTGGACGGGAGCAGTACTTC. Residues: CASSPGSGREQYF.